This entry describes one T cell receptor (beta chain). What it binds is not known. Trimming at V came to 2 bases and at J to 0 bases, leaving 8 bases not matched to a gene. This CDR3 is 18 amino acids long. Germline loops: CDR1 MNHNS, CDR2 SASEGT. The table came from immunoSEQ multiplex PCR; TCRdb's copy has only in-frame clones and leaves some out. The data hold 15,000 to 20,000 clones, with about 74% observed a single time. These data are taken from a study of vaccination effects on CD4 cells after COVID-19. Antigen-specific CD4+ T cells expanded by the ViraFEST assay with viral peptide pools were then sequenced. Isolation of CD4+ T cells took place after about 10 days of culture. Convalescent patients had PCR-confirmed SARS-CoV-2 infection between March and December 2020. Study-wide results and caveats: Both infection-induced and vaccine-induced clones contracted markedly at late post-vaccination timepoints.

This chain uses TRBV6-1 with TRBJ2-7; 12 nucleotides line up with TRBD1. The clonotype comes from a human donor who had a prior SARS-CoV-2 infection. The sample in question was CD4+ T cells from PBMCs cultured with SARS-CoV-2 spike peptides, obtained before COVID-19 vaccination. The CDR3 protein is CASSELRGQGASSYEQYF. The CDR3 bases are TGTGCCAGCAGTGAATTAAGGGGACAGGGGGCAAGCTCCTACGAGCAGTACTTC.